One sample yielded the 27 T cell receptor beta chains listed below, sequenced in a study of patients and donors after allogeneic stem cell transplantation. TCRdb called the RT-PCR reads again in MiXCR, with one record for every CDR3 protein. The sample records about 960,000 distinct CDR3 sequences, around 17% being singletons. Specimen: blood, either unsorted or a sorted T cell fraction (not recorded which). These receptors all come from a human donor who was either an allogeneic HSCT recipient or a stem cell or donor lymphocyte infusion donor (not recorded which). It is not recorded whose cells these are; they may come from a transplant donor.

This clonotype has just a few counts. The chain has TRBV4-1 and TRBJ2-1; no clear D gene. The CDR3 contains 15 residues. From germline, CDR1 is MGHRA and CDR2 YSYEKL. Trimming shortened V by 2 bases and J by 0 bases, and 8 bases separated the two germline ends. CDR3 amino acids: CASSQPQSSYNEQFF. The CDR3 DNA reads as TGCGCCAGCAGCCAACCACAGAGCTCCTACAATGAGCAGTTCTTC.

In this sample, this clonotype turned up many times. The chain uses TRBV6-5 and TRBJ1-2; possibly TRBD1 for D (5 bases). Per the germline V gene, CDR1 is MNHEY and CDR2 is SVGAGI. The CDR3 covers 15 residues. The ends were cut back, 0 bases at V and 4 bases at J, with 12 bases in the middle. The CDR3 reads CASSYSFTGGYGYTF. In DNA, the CDR3 is TGTGCCAGCAGTTACTCGTTTACAGGAGGCTATGGCTACACCTTC.

This clonotype was seen more than once but under ten times. J is TRBJ2-7 and V is TRBV6-1, with 8 bases fitting TRBD1. The CDR3 totals 14 residues. Trimming cost V 7 bases and J 2 bases; bases outside gene matches: 7. The germline V gene has CDR1 MNHNS and CDR2 SASEGT. The CDR3 sequence is CASTRTGFPYEQYF. The CDR3 region has the DNA TGTGCCAGCACCCGGACAGGGTTTCCCTACGAGCAGTACTTC.

V gene TRBV4-2 combines with J gene TRBJ1-6; 9 positions match TRBD1. The CDR3 has 15 residues. V was clipped by 4 bases and J by 9 bases; unmatched bases: 7. From germline, CDR1 is LGHNA and CDR2 YNFKEQ. The CDR3 is CASSPPGQGSSPLHF. The CDR3 DNA reads TGTGCCAGCAGCCCACCGGGACAGGGTAGTTCACCCCTCCACTTT.

The sample holds a few counts of this clonotype. V and J are TRBV12-3 or TRBV12-4 and TRBJ2-3, with a possible D match to TRBD2 (5 bases). V lost 6 bases and J 1 base, leaving 14 bases between the germline ends. CDR3 length: 15 amino acids. As DNA, the CDR3 is TGTGCCAGCAGCCCAGAAACGGAGGGCACAGATACGCAGTATTTT. Its translation is CASSPETEGTDTQYF.

This chain uses TRBV20-1 with TRBJ2-7; D uncertain. Between the trimmed V and J ends, which lost 0 bases and 3 bases, there was a span of 6 bases. Germline-derived CDR1 and CDR2 are DFQATT and SNEGSKA (reference sequence). This CDR3 has 12 amino acids. CDR3 in amino acids: CSARDQSYEQYF. CDR3 DNA sequence: TGCAGTGCTAGAGACCAGAGCTACGAGCAGTACTTC.

This clonotype was counted only a few times. The genes are TRBV20-1 and TRBJ1-4; 7 nucleotides agree with TRBD1. V was pared by 5 bases and J by 8 bases, with 11 bases of the junction left unmatched. Germline V CDR1 and CDR2: DFQATT, SNEGSKA (reference sequence). This CDR3 region has 14 residues. The DNA of the CDR3 is TGCAGTGCTCGCTATGACAGGGTCCGAGAAAAACTGTTTTTT. This codes for CSARYDRVREKLFF.

The chain employs TRBV12-3 or TRBV12-4 and TRBJ2-5; 10 bases match TRBD2. This CDR3 has 14 amino acids. V shed 8 bases and J 5 bases; nucleotides not matched to a gene: 8. For the CDR3, the DNA is TGTGCCAGCGGGAGCGGGGGGGCCGAGGAGACCCAGTACTTC. This encodes CASGSGGAEETQYF.

This clonotype was counted many times. For the CDR3, the DNA is TGTGCCAGCAGTCGGCCGAACACCGGGGAGCTGTTTTTT. This sequence encodes CASSRPNTGELFF. The V and J genes are TRBV12-3 or TRBV12-4 and TRBJ2-2; the D is unclear. Trimming pared 5 bases from V and 0 bases from J, leaving 4 bases between. The CDR3 has 13 residues.

V is TRBV27 and J is TRBJ1-4; D remains ambiguous. V lost 3 bases, J lost 7 bases, and 9 bases lay in between. Looked up from germline, CDR1 is MNHEY and CDR2 is SMNVEV (reference sequence). This CDR3 is 13 amino acids long. CDR3 sequence reads: CASSFYAGEKLFF. CDR3 DNA sequence: TGTGCCAGCAGTTTCTATGCGGGTGAAAAACTGTTTTTT.

This clonotype has a handful of counts. CDR3 amino acids: CASSQVARGRSEQYF. The DNA for the CDR3 is TGCGCCAGCAGCCAGGTGGCTAGGGGCAGAAGCGAGCAGTACTTC. The rearrangement joins TRBV4-3 to TRBJ2-7, with D perhaps matching TRBD1 (5 bases). V lost 3 bases to trimming and J lost 6 bases, with 18 bases between them. The CDR3 consists of 15 residues. CDR1 LGHNA and CDR2 YSLEER come from the germline V gene.

In this sample, this clonotype turned up a few times. The chain links TRBV7-9 to TRBJ1-6; TRBD1 might be the D (5 bases). CDR1 and CDR2 from the germline V gene are SEHNR and FQNEAQ (reference sequence). Trimming took off 7 bases at V and 0 bases at J, with 10 bases between the two ends. CDR3 length equals 15 residues. The CDR3 here is CASTSGSSYNSPLHF. The CDR3 DNA reads TGTGCCAGCACCTCAGGGAGCTCCTATAATTCACCCCTCCACTTT.

This clonotype has more than one count but fewer than ten. V gene TRBV11-1 combines with J gene TRBJ2-1; 16 nucleotides align to TRBD2. Germline CDR1 SGHAT, CDR2 FQDESV (reference sequence). The CDR3 is made up of 19 amino acids. With V trimmed by 5 bases and J by 4 bases, 11 bases remained unmatched. CDR3 loop: CASSPGGLAGGRQYNEQFF. The CDR3 nucleotides read TGTGCCAGCAGCCCCGGGGGACTAGCGGGAGGGAGACAATACAATGAGCAGTTCTTC.

J is TRBJ2-5 and V is TRBV18; 7 bases fit TRBD1. The V and J ends lost 3 bases and 1 base, in that order; junction bases with no gene match: 5. Germline CDR1 is KGHSH and CDR2 is LQKENI. The CDR3 is 15 amino acids. This chain's CDR3 is CASSPFRQGQETQYF. As DNA, the CDR3 is TGTGCCAGCTCACCTTTCCGACAGGGCCAAGAGACCCAGTACTTC.

This clonotype was seen a few times. The rearrangement links TRBV19 to TRBJ2-1, with TRBD2 matching 7 bases. V was clipped by 9 bases and J by 6 bases; unmatched bases: 11. CDR3 length: 14 residues. Germline-derived CDR1 and CDR2 are LNHDA and SQIVND (reference sequence). CDR3 in DNA: TGTGCCAGCGCTCTAGCGGACCGACTCAATGAGCAGTTCTTC. Its protein is CASALADRLNEQFF. Variable domain in full (rest from reference TRBV19 and TRBJ2-1): DGGITQSPKYLFRKEGQNVTLSCEQNLNHDAMYWYRQDPGQGLRLIYYSQIVNDFQKGDIAEGYSVSREKKESFPLTVTSAQKNPTAFYLCASALADRLNEQFFGPGTRLTVL.

This chain uses TRBV25-1 with TRBJ1-1; D is undetermined. The germline CDR1 and CDR2 sequences are MGHDK and SYGVNS. Trimming shortened V by 4 bases and J by 0 bases, and 9 bases separated the two germline ends. This CDR3 is built from 14 residues. CDR3 bases: TGTGCCAGCAGTGCTACGACCGTGAACACTGAAGCTTTCTTT. As protein: CASSATTVNTEAFF.

The CDR3 nucleotides are TGCAGTGCCCGACTAGCGGGGGGGCGCGAGCAGTACTTC. Its translation is CSARLAGGREQYF. This sequence joins TRBV20-1 and TRBJ2-7, with 14 bases matching TRBD2. The V segment lost 6 bases and the J segment 6 bases; nucleotides outside the gene matches: 4. CDR1 is DFQATT and CDR2 is SNEGSKA in the germline V gene (reference sequence). The CDR3 has 13 residues.

This clonotype was observed a handful of times. The chain couples TRBV4-1 to TRBJ2-7; TRBD2 might be the D (6 bases). V was clipped by 2 bases and J by 3 bases, with 17 bases between them. CDR1 and CDR2 (germline): MGHRA, YSYEKL. The CDR3 extends over 16 amino acids. The CDR3 region has the DNA TGCGCCAGCAGCCAACTCTATACTAGCCGTTACTACGAGCAGTACTTC. This sequence encodes CASSQLYTSRYYEQYF.

This clonotype was counted between two and nine times. The chain uses TRBV7-9 and TRBJ2-1; D is uncertain. The germline V gene encodes CDR1 SEHNR and CDR2 FQNEAQ (reference sequence). V lost 7 bases to trimming and J lost 3 bases, with 19 bases between them. This CDR3 has 16 amino acids. The CDR3 DNA follows: TGTGCCAGCACCCATAGTTGGAGAGATAACTACAATGAGCAGTTCTTC. Its translation: CASTHSWRDNYNEQFF.

CDR3 region: CASSSHTGTGGMSSYNSPLHF. The CDR3 coding sequence is TGTGCCAGCAGCTCCCACACCGGGACAGGGGGCATGAGCTCCTATAATTCACCCCTCCACTTT. The chain links TRBV11-1 to TRBJ1-6; TRBD1 matches at 12 bases. CDR1 is SGHAT and CDR2 is FQDESV in the germline V gene (reference sequence). The CDR3 is made up of 21 amino acids. The V gene end was trimmed by 4 bases and the J gene end by 0 bases; junction bases not matched to a gene: 13. Supplemented by reference TRBV11-1 and TRBJ1-6, the full variable domain reads EAEVAQSPRYKITEKSQAVAFWCDPISGHATLYWYRQILGQGPELLVQFQDESVVDDSQLPKDRFSAERLKGVDSTLKIQPAELGDSAMYLCASSSHTGTGGMSSYNSPLHFGNGTRLTVT.

This clonotype was picked up a small number of times. The chain links TRBV5-5 to TRBJ2-3, with a weak D call TRBD2 (6 bases). The CDR3 loop spans 15 amino acids. V dropped 1 base and J dropped 2 bases, with 11 bases sitting between them. Looked up from germline, CDR1 is SGHKS and CDR2 is YYEKEE (reference sequence). CDR3 coding DNA: TGTGCCAGCAGCTTGATTGGGGGGTTCACAGATACGCAGTATTTT. It specifies CASSLIGGFTDTQYF.

The chain has TRBV7-8 and TRBJ2-7, with D hard to call. V dropped 5 bases and J dropped 6 bases, with 14 bases sitting between them. The CDR3 contains 13 residues. Germline CDR1 reads SGHVS; CDR2 reads FQNEAQ. CDR3 sequence reads: CASSPDIKGEQYF. As DNA, the CDR3 is TGTGCCAGCAGCCCTGATATCAAGGGCGAGCAGTACTTC.

This clonotype was recorded a few times. V and J are TRBV6-1 and TRBJ1-6; D uncertain. The V gene lost 7 bases and the J gene lost 0 bases, with 10 bases spanning the gap. The germline CDR1 and CDR2 sequences are MNHNS and SASEGT. CDR3 length: 15 residues. CDR3 in DNA: TGTGCCAGCACGGAAGGGAGCTCCTATAATTCACCCCTCCACTTT. The encoded protein is CASTEGSSYNSPLHF.

This clonotype has at least ten counts. The J gene is TRBJ1-4, the V gene TRBV5-6; no clear D gene. The CDR3 consists of 12 residues. V lost 4 bases and J lost 8, with 9 bases in between. Germline CDR1 SGHDT, CDR2 YYEEEE. DNA for the CDR3: TGTGCCAGCAGCGAGAACCGAGAAAAACTGTTTTTT. This encodes CASSENREKLFF. Full variable domain (rest looked up from reference TRBV5-6 and TRBJ1-4): DAGVTQSPTHLIKTRGQQVTLRCSPKSGHDTVSWYQQALGQGPQFIFQYYEEEERQRGNFPDRFSGHQFPNYSSELNVNALLLGDSALYLCASSENREKLFFGSGTQLSVL.

The chain combines TRBV7-2 with TRBJ2-7; 12 bases are shared with TRBD1. This CDR3 comprises 15 residues. Germline loops: CDR1 SGHTA, CDR2 FQGNSA. With 5 bases clipped from V and 6 bases from J, the junction kept 8 bases outside the gene matches. DNA of the CDR3: TGTGCCAGCAGCGTACCGGGACAGGGGGCGGTCGAGCAGTACTTC. This codes for CASSVPGQGAVEQYF.

This chain links TRBV29-1 with TRBJ2-1; no clear D. The germline V and J ends were trimmed by 3 bases and 6 bases, with 18 bases remaining between them. Germline V gives CDR1 SQVTM, CDR2 ANQGSEA. The CDR3 covers 15 residues. The CDR3 protein is CSVERYSTLRNEQFF. CDR3 bases: TGCAGCGTTGAGAGATACTCGACCCTCCGCAATGAGCAGTTCTTC.

The rearrangement uses TRBV2 and TRBJ1-6; TRBD1 agrees at 8 bases. This CDR3 spans 14 amino acids. The V gene end was trimmed by 8 bases and the J gene end by 7 bases; junction bases not matched to a gene: 7. Germline values: CDR1 SNHLY, CDR2 FYNNEI. CDR3 in amino acids: CASVLQGGNSPLHF. The CDR3 DNA reads TGTGCCAGCGTTTTACAGGGGGGGAATTCACCCCTCCACTTT.